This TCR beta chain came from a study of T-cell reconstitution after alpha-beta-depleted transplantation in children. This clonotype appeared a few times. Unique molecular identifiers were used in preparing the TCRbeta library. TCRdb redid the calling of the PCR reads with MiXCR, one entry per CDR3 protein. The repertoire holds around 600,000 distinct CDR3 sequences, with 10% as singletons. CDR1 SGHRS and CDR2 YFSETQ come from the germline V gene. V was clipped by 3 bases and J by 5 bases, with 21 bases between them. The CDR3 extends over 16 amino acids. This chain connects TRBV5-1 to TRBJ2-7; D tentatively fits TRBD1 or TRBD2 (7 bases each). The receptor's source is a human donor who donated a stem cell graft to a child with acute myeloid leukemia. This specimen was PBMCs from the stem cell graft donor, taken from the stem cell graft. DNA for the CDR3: TGCGCCAGCAGCTCCCTAGCAGGGGGGGCGGTCCACGAGCAGTACTTC. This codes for CASSSLAGGAVHEQYF. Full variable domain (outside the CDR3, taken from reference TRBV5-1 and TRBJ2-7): KAGVTQTPRYLIKTRGQQVTLSCSPISGHRSVSWYQQTPGQGLQFLFEYFSETQRNKGNFPGRFSGRQFSNSRSEMNVSTLELGDSALYLCASSSLAGGAVHEQYFGPGTRLTVT.